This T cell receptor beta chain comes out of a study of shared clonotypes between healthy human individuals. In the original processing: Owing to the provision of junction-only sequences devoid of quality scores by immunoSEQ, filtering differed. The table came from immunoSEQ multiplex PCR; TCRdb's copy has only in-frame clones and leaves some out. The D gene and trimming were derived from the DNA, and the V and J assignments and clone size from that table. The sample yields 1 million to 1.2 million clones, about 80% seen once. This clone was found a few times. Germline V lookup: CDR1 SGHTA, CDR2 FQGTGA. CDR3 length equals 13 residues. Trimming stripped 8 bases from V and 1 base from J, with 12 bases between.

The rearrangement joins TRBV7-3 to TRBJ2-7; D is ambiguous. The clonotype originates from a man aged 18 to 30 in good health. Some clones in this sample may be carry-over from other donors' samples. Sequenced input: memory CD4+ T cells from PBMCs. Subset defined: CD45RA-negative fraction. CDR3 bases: TGTGCCAGCGGTATTGAAGGGTCCTACGAGCAGTACTTC. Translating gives CASGIEGSYEQYF.